The T cell receptor (beta chain) described here comes from a study of type 1 and type 2 diabetes patients. Study-wide points: Both CD4+ and CD8+ type 2 diabetes repertoires showed significantly higher diversity than type 1. Some HECs seen only in T1D might also appear in more T2D or control samples.

Comment on this clonotype: Its antigen is not known. With a much larger clone just one base away, this may be a read error. Lacking the conserved final phenylalanine or tryptophan, this CDR3 likely reflects a read error.

Germline V gene lookup returns CDR1 GTSNPN and CDR2 SVGIG (reference sequence). CDR3 length equals 12 residues. Trimming cost V 1 base and J 2 bases, with 5 bases left between them. Genomic DNA was the PCR template. A primer set of 30 forward and 13 reverse primers amplified the CDR3. From the multiplex PCR reads, TCRdb called clonotypes with MiXCR, one entry per CDR3 protein. This sample has 250,000 to 300,000 distinct CDR3 sequences, with 40% to 50% found just once. The receptor's source is a man in his late teens or twenties with type 2 diabetes. The sample was peripheral blood mononuclear cells (PBMCs). The chain recombines TRBV30 with TRBJ1-2; no clear D gene. CDR3 nucleotides: TGTGCCTGGAGTGAACGGAACTATGGCTACACCTCC. Its translation: CAWSERNYGYTS.